These T cell receptor beta chains were read from a single sample in a study of graft-versus-host responses after intestinal transplantation. The data were produced by immunoSEQ multiplex PCR, yet TCRdb's version contains in-frame clones alone and is incomplete. The table has some 95,000 clones, around 90% seen once. These receptors are not linked to any known antigen. Sequences were derived from unstimulated CD8+ T cells sorted from spleen or lymph node cells, sampled before intestinal transplant. The source of these receptors is a human donor who received an intestinal transplant. CDR3s include the opening cysteine and the closing phenylalanine or tryptophan. The order of the fields is clone size, J gene, CDR3 length, D gene, V gene, CDR3 DNA, CDR3 protein. D genes are given only for firm matches. Rows give clone size only sometimes, using once, few, many, or a class for an expanded clone.

clone size: -
J gene: TRBJ2-7
CDR3 length: 14
D gene: -
V gene: TRBV5-1
CDR3 DNA: TGCGCCAGCAGCTTAGAAAGCGTCTCCTACGAGCAGTACTTC
CDR3 protein: CASSLESVSYEQYF

clone size: -
J gene: TRBJ2-3
CDR3 length: 14
D gene: TRBD1
V gene: TRBV6-4
CDR3 DNA: TGTGCCAGCAGCTCGGACAGGGGGACAGATACGCAGTATTTT
CDR3 protein: CASSSDRGTDTQYF

clone size: -
J gene: TRBJ2-5
CDR3 length: 14
D gene: -
V gene: TRBV5-8
CDR3 DNA: TGTGCCAGCAGCTTGGGGAGGTACCAAGAGACCCAGTACTTC
CDR3 protein: CASSLGRYQETQYF

clone size: -
J gene: TRBJ2-4
CDR3 length: 14
D gene: -
V gene: TRBV6-5
CDR3 DNA: TGTGCCAGCAGTGGCCCGGGACAAGAAAACATTCAGTACTTC
CDR3 protein: CASSGPGQENIQYF

clone size: -
J gene: TRBJ2-7
CDR3 length: 14
D gene: TRBD1
V gene: TRBV28
CDR3 DNA: TGTGCCAGCAGACCCGACAGGGGGTCCTACGAGCAGTACTTC
CDR3 protein: CASRPDRGSYEQYF

clone size: -
J gene: TRBJ1-1
CDR3 length: 12
D gene: -
V gene: TRBV7-2
CDR3 DNA: TGTGCCAGCACCCCCGGGGGCACTGAAGCTTTCTTT
CDR3 protein: CASTPGGTEAFF

clone size: -
J gene: TRBJ1-1
CDR3 length: 15
D gene: TRBD1
V gene: TRBV5-6
CDR3 DNA: TGTGCCAGCAGCTTGGCCAGTACAGGGGGGACTGAAGCTTTCTTT
CDR3 protein: CASSLASTGGTEAFF

clone size: -
J gene: TRBJ2-3
CDR3 length: 16
D gene: TRBD2
V gene: TRBV4-2
CDR3 DNA: TGTGCCAGCAGCCAGGAAATAGCGGGAGTAGAAGATACGCAGTATTTT
CDR3 protein: CASSQEIAGVEDTQYF

clone size: few
J gene: TRBJ1-2
CDR3 length: 10
D gene: -
V gene: TRBV10-3
CDR3 DNA: TGTGCCATCTACGGGGATGGCTACACCTTC
CDR3 protein: CAIYGDGYTF

clone size: -
J gene: TRBJ2-7
CDR3 length: 15
D gene: -
V gene: TRBV10-2
CDR3 DNA: TGCGCCAGCAGTGAGTGGAACAGGATTAGTTACGAGCAGTACTTC
CDR3 protein: CASSEWNRISYEQYF

clone size: -
J gene: TRBJ2-2
CDR3 length: 15
D gene: TRBD1
V gene: TRBV27
CDR3 DNA: TGTGCCAGCAGTCCTTCCCTACAGGGGTTCGGGGAGCTGTTTTTT
CDR3 protein: CASSPSLQGFGELFF

clone size: -
J gene: TRBJ2-1
CDR3 length: 12
D gene: -
V gene: TRBV6-5
CDR3 DNA: TGTGCCAGCAGTACAGGTCCCCATGAGCAGTTCTTC
CDR3 protein: CASSTGPHEQFF

clone size: -
J gene: TRBJ1-5
CDR3 length: 14
D gene: -
V gene: TRBV2
CDR3 DNA: TGTGCCAGCAGTGCGGGAGGAAGCAATCAGCCCCAGCATTTT
CDR3 protein: CASSAGGSNQPQHF

clone size: -
J gene: TRBJ1-2
CDR3 length: 17
D gene: TRBD1
V gene: TRBV2
CDR3 DNA: TGTGCCAGCAGTGTAACATCCTCCGGGACAGGGAGCGCTGGCTACACCTTC
CDR3 protein: CASSVTSSGTGSAGYTF

clone size: -
J gene: TRBJ2-2
CDR3 length: 13
D gene: -
V gene: TRBV10-2
CDR3 DNA: TGCGCCAGCAGCCCCTGGGCCACCGGGGAGCTGTTTTTT
CDR3 protein: CASSPWATGELFF

clone size: -
J gene: TRBJ2-7
CDR3 length: 13
D gene: TRBD1
V gene: TRBV4-2
CDR3 DNA: TGTGCCAGCAGCCAAGGGACAGGGGACGAGCAGTACTTC
CDR3 protein: CASSQGTGDEQYF

clone size: -
J gene: TRBJ2-6
CDR3 length: 15
D gene: -
V gene: TRBV2
CDR3 DNA: TGTGCCAGCAGTTACGCAGGGGCTGGGGCCAACGTCCTGACTTTC
CDR3 protein: CASSYAGAGANVLTF

clone size: -
J gene: TRBJ2-3
CDR3 length: 16
D gene: -
V gene: TRBV7-9
CDR3 DNA: TGTGCCAGCAGCCCTAGAGCAGGGGATCGCACAGATACGCAGTATTTT
CDR3 protein: CASSPRAGDRTDTQYF

clone size: -
J gene: TRBJ2-1
CDR3 length: 19
D gene: TRBD1
V gene: TRBV18
CDR3 DNA: TGTGCCAGCTCACCACTGGGACAGGGGGCTGGAGTGATTGACAATGAGCAGTTCTTC
CDR3 protein: CASSPLGQGAGVIDNEQFF

clone size: -
J gene: TRBJ2-7
CDR3 length: 14
D gene: TRBD1
V gene: TRBV27
CDR3 DNA: TGTGCCAGCAGTTACGGACAGGGATCCTACGAGCAGTACTTC
CDR3 protein: CASSYGQGSYEQYF

clone size: -
J gene: TRBJ2-1
CDR3 length: 19
D gene: TRBD2
V gene: TRBV5-1
CDR3 DNA: TGCGCCAGCAGCTTGAGGGGACTAGCGGGAGGGAGCTCCTACAATGAGCAGTTCTTC
CDR3 protein: CASSLRGLAGGSSYNEQFF

clone size: -
J gene: TRBJ2-5
CDR3 length: 15
D gene: TRBD2
V gene: TRBV28
CDR3 DNA: TGTGCCAGCAGTTTCAGACTAGCGTCACAAGAGACCCAGTACTTC
CDR3 protein: CASSFRLASQETQYF

clone size: -
J gene: TRBJ2-6
CDR3 length: 17
D gene: -
V gene: TRBV5-4
CDR3 DNA: TGTGCCAGCAGCTTGGCGGTCCCAGGGGCTGGGGCCAACGTCCTGACTTTC
CDR3 protein: CASSLAVPGAGANVLTF

clone size: -
J gene: TRBJ1-1
CDR3 length: 17
D gene: -
V gene: TRBV9
CDR3 DNA: TGTGCCAGCAGCCTAAACCCACAGGTAGCCCTGAACACTGAAGCTTTCTTT
CDR3 protein: CASSLNPQVALNTEAFF

clone size: -
J gene: TRBJ2-7
CDR3 length: 14
D gene: TRBD2
V gene: TRBV5-1
CDR3 DNA: TGCGCCAGCAGCCCGATAGCGGGAGAGAACGAGCAGTACTTC
CDR3 protein: CASSPIAGENEQYF

clone size: -
J gene: TRBJ2-1
CDR3 length: 16
D gene: TRBD2
V gene: TRBV7-6
CDR3 DNA: TGTGCCAGCAGCTTAGACAGCGGGAGAATAGACAATGAGCAGTTCTTC
CDR3 protein: CASSLDSGRIDNEQFF

clone size: -
J gene: TRBJ2-1
CDR3 length: 16
D gene: -
V gene: TRBV5-4
CDR3 DNA: TGTGCCAGCAGCCATTCAGAGGGAGCACCCTACAATGAGCAGTTCTTC
CDR3 protein: CASSHSEGAPYNEQFF

clone size: -
J gene: TRBJ2-7
CDR3 length: 12
D gene: -
V gene: TRBV10-2
CDR3 DNA: TGCGCCAGCAGTGAGTACAGCTACGAGCAGTACTTC
CDR3 protein: CASSEYSYEQYF

clone size: -
J gene: TRBJ2-7
CDR3 length: 13
D gene: -
V gene: TRBV19
CDR3 DNA: TGTGCCAGTAGTTTTGGGGCCGCGGACGAGCAGTACTTC
CDR3 protein: CASSFGAADEQYF

clone size: few
J gene: TRBJ1-4
CDR3 length: 16
D gene: -
V gene: TRBV14
CDR3 DNA: TGTGCCAGCAGCCAAGATTGGGAGGGATCGACGGGAAAACTGTTTTTT
CDR3 protein: CASSQDWEGSTGKLFF

clone size: -
J gene: TRBJ2-1
CDR3 length: 16
D gene: TRBD2
V gene: TRBV27
CDR3 DNA: TGTGCCAGCAGTTTACGGACTAGCGGGACGGGCAATGAGCAGTTCTTC
CDR3 protein: CASSLRTSGTGNEQFF

clone size: -
J gene: TRBJ1-2
CDR3 length: 14
D gene: -
V gene: TRBV6-1
CDR3 DNA: TGTGCCAGCAGTGACCCGTCCGCTAACTATGGCTACACCTTC
CDR3 protein: CASSDPSANYGYTF

clone size: -
J gene: TRBJ2-1
CDR3 length: 15
D gene: -
V gene: TRBV7-9
CDR3 DNA: TGTGCCAGCAGCTTAGGCAGGGAGGGGGACAATGAGCAGTTCTTC
CDR3 protein: CASSLGREGDNEQFF

clone size: few
J gene: TRBJ1-4
CDR3 length: 13
D gene: -
V gene: TRBV30
CDR3 DNA: TGTGCCTGGAATTCCGGAGCTAATGAAAAACTGTTTTTT
CDR3 protein: CAWNSGANEKLFF

clone size: -
J gene: TRBJ1-5
CDR3 length: 15
D gene: -
V gene: TRBV6-6
CDR3 DNA: TGTGCCAGCAGTTACTCCGAGACAGGCAATCAGCCCCAGCATTTT
CDR3 protein: CASSYSETGNQPQHF

clone size: -
J gene: TRBJ1-2
CDR3 length: 14
D gene: TRBD1
V gene: TRBV6-5
CDR3 DNA: TGTGCCAGCAGTCCCAACAGGGGGACTTGGGGCTACACCTTC
CDR3 protein: CASSPNRGTWGYTF

clone size: -
J gene: TRBJ1-2
CDR3 length: 16
D gene: -
V gene: TRBV19
CDR3 DNA: TGTGCCAGTAGTACCCGAGACAGGCCCCCCGAGCGTGGCTACACCTTC
CDR3 protein: CASSTRDRPPERGYTF

clone size: -
J gene: TRBJ2-5
CDR3 length: 16
D gene: TRBD2
V gene: TRBV6-5
CDR3 DNA: TGTGCCAGCAGTTCCACTTCCGGGACTAGGAGAGAGACCCAGTACTTC
CDR3 protein: CASSSTSGTRRETQYF

clone size: -
J gene: TRBJ2-3
CDR3 length: 18
D gene: TRBD2
V gene: TRBV4-1
CDR3 DNA: TGCGCCAGCAGCCCCTCCCCGGGACTAGCGGTGGGCACAGATACGCAGTATTTT
CDR3 protein: CASSPSPGLAVGTDTQYF

clone size: -
J gene: TRBJ2-5
CDR3 length: 14
D gene: -
V gene: TRBV5-6
CDR3 DNA: TGTGCCAGCAGCAAAACAGGGTATATTGCGACCCAGTACTTC
CDR3 protein: CASSKTGYIATQYF

clone size: -
J gene: TRBJ2-7
CDR3 length: 14
D gene: -
V gene: TRBV6-6
CDR3 DNA: TGTGCCAGTGGAGCGCAGTTGCCTTCCTACGAGCAGTACTTC
CDR3 protein: CASGAQLPSYEQYF

clone size: -
J gene: TRBJ1-2
CDR3 length: 12
D gene: TRBD1
V gene: TRBV29-1
CDR3 DNA: TGCAGCGCCAAACCGACAGGGCTTGGCTACACCTTC
CDR3 protein: CSAKPTGLGYTF

clone size: -
J gene: TRBJ2-7
CDR3 length: 15
D gene: TRBD2
V gene: TRBV5-1
CDR3 DNA: TGCGCCAGCAGCTTGGGGCTAGCGGCCTCCTACGAGCAGTACTTC
CDR3 protein: CASSLGLAASYEQYF

clone size: -
J gene: TRBJ1-1
CDR3 length: 13
D gene: -
V gene: TRBV6-5
CDR3 DNA: TGTGCCAGCAGCTACACAGCGAACACTGAAGCTTTCTTT
CDR3 protein: CASSYTANTEAFF

clone size: -
J gene: TRBJ2-7
CDR3 length: 12
D gene: -
V gene: TRBV30
CDR3 DNA: TGTGCCTGGAGATCGGACATTCTCGAGCAGTACTTC
CDR3 protein: CAWRSDILEQYF

clone size: -
J gene: TRBJ1-4
CDR3 length: 15
D gene: TRBD1
V gene: TRBV15
CDR3 DNA: TGTGCCACCAGCAGGGGGACAGGGGATAATGAAAAACTGTTTTTT
CDR3 protein: CATSRGTGDNEKLFF

clone size: -
J gene: TRBJ2-7
CDR3 length: 13
D gene: TRBD1
V gene: TRBV30
CDR3 DNA: TGTGCCTGGAGCGGGGACAGTCTTTTCGAGCAGTACTTC
CDR3 protein: CAWSGDSLFEQYF

clone size: -
J gene: TRBJ2-3
CDR3 length: 16
D gene: TRBD1
V gene: TRBV10-1
CDR3 DNA: TGCGCCAGCAGTGAGTCGAACAGGGGGCCCACAGATACGCAGTATTTT
CDR3 protein: CASSESNRGPTDTQYF

clone size: -
J gene: TRBJ2-7
CDR3 length: 14
D gene: TRBD2
V gene: TRBV28
CDR3 DNA: TGTGCCAGTGGGGGGGATCAAGTCCTTGGGGAGCAGTACTTC
CDR3 protein: CASGGDQVLGEQYF

clone size: -
J gene: TRBJ2-3
CDR3 length: 17
D gene: TRBD1
V gene: TRBV27
CDR3 DNA: TGTGCCAGCAGTTCAATCCTCGGGACAGGGGGCTCAGATACGCAGTATTTT
CDR3 protein: CASSSILGTGGSDTQYF

clone size: -
J gene: TRBJ2-3
CDR3 length: 19
D gene: TRBD2
V gene: TRBV5-1
CDR3 DNA: TGCGCCAGCAGCTTGCGCGGGACTAGCGGTACTTCTAGCACAGATACGCAGTATTTT
CDR3 protein: CASSLRGTSGTSSTDTQYF

clone size: -
J gene: TRBJ2-3
CDR3 length: 14
D gene: -
V gene: TRBV5-1
CDR3 DNA: TGCGCCAGCAGCTTACGAGCCGGAGGGGATACGCAGTATTTT
CDR3 protein: CASSLRAGGDTQYF

clone size: -
J gene: TRBJ1-2
CDR3 length: 13
D gene: -
V gene: TRBV6-5
CDR3 DNA: TGTGCCAGCAGTTCGGAGGGGCGCCTTGGCTACACCTTC
CDR3 protein: CASSSEGRLGYTF

clone size: -
J gene: TRBJ2-7
CDR3 length: 15
D gene: TRBD1
V gene: TRBV6-5
CDR3 DNA: TGTGCCAGCAGCCCGCCGGGACAGGGGGCAGAAGAGCAGTACTTC
CDR3 protein: CASSPPGQGAEEQYF

clone size: -
J gene: TRBJ1-2
CDR3 length: 14
D gene: -
V gene: TRBV19
CDR3 DNA: TGTGCCAGTAGTATGAAGTCAGTTAACTATGGCTACACCTTC
CDR3 protein: CASSMKSVNYGYTF

clone size: -
J gene: TRBJ1-5
CDR3 length: 16
D gene: -
V gene: TRBV7-2
CDR3 DNA: TGTGCCAGCAGCTCTCACCGGGAGTATAGCAATCAGCCCCAGCATTTT
CDR3 protein: CASSSHREYSNQPQHF

clone size: -
J gene: TRBJ2-1
CDR3 length: 16
D gene: -
V gene: TRBV5-6
CDR3 DNA: TGTGCCAGCAGCTTGCCCAGGGACATCGACAACAATGAGCAGTTCTTC
CDR3 protein: CASSLPRDIDNNEQFF